A selection of T cell receptor beta chains follows, all from one sample in a study of tumour-infiltrating T cells in Burkitt lymphoma. The data were produced by immunoSEQ multiplex PCR, yet TCRdb's version contains in-frame clones alone and is incomplete. The sample contains 2,000 to 3,000 clones, 81% of which appear only once. The sample comprised tumor tissue. The origin of the receptors is a human donor with diffuse large B-cell lymphoma. Each CDR3 is given with its conserved first and last residue. Each record gives: clone size, V gene, J gene, D gene, CDR3 protein, CDR3 DNA. D genes are given only for firm matches. The size field is filled for only some rows; it gives once, few, many or a size class.

>-|TRBV9|TRBJ2-5|TRBD1
CASSPPTGVETQYF
TGTGCCAGCAGCCCTCCCACAGGGGTAGAGACCCAGTACTTC
>-|TRBV2|TRBJ1-1|-
CASSAGQRNTEAFF
TGTGCCAGCAGTGCAGGACAGCGGAACACTGAAGCTTTCTTT
>-|TRBV6-6|TRBJ2-7|TRBD2
CASSYGGGEQYF
TGTGCCAGCAGTTACGGGGGGGGTGAGCAGTACTTC
>-|TRBV4-3|TRBJ1-2|-
CASSQNRGGVSGYTF
TGCGCCAGCAGCCAAAATCGGGGCGGGGTGAGCGGCTACACCTTC
>-|TRBV6-5|TRBJ1-1|-
CASNEGAERGEAFF
TGTGCCAGCAACGAAGGGGCCGAACGGGGTGAAGCTTTCTTT
>-|TRBV4-1|TRBJ1-2|-
CASSQTTGTGNYGYTF
TGCGCCAGCAGCCAGACCACTGGGACCGGGAACTATGGCTACACCTTC
>-|TRBV9|TRBJ2-1|TRBD2
CASSVVPRGGLNEQFF
TGTGCCAGCAGCGTAGTCCCCCGGGGGGGGCTAAATGAGCAGTTCTTC
>-|TRBV7-8|TRBJ1-2|-
CASSFGTDYGYTF
TGTGCCAGCAGCTTCGGGACTGATTATGGCTACACCTTC
>-|TRBV7-2|TRBJ2-2|TRBD1
CASNLDRGRPGELFF
TGTGCCAGCAACTTAGATAGGGGGCGTCCCGGGGAGCTGTTTTTT
>-|TRBV4-1|TRBJ2-5|-
CASSRDIEETQYF
TGCGCCAGCAGTCGGGACATCGAGGAGACCCAGTACTTC
>few|TRBV10-3|TRBJ2-5|-
CAISGQGRTETQYF
TGTGCCATCAGTGGGCAGGGGCGCACAGAGACCCAGTACTTC
>-|TRBV5-4|TRBJ1-4|TRBD1
CASSWRPGGVEKLFF
TGTGCCAGCAGCTGGAGGCCAGGGGGTGTTGAAAAACTGTTTTTT
>few|TRBV9|TRBJ1-5|-
CASSVEPDQPQHF
TGTGCCAGCAGCGTAGAGCCGGATCAGCCCCAGCATTTT
>few|TRBV11-3|TRBJ2-3|-
CASSSPWGQTDTQYF
TGTGCCAGCAGCTCACCATGGGGACAAACAGATACGCAGTATTTT
>-|TRBV5-1|TRBJ2-3|TRBD2
CASSPTSGGIISTDTQYF
TGCGCCAGCAGCCCGACTAGCGGGGGGATAATTAGCACAGATACGCAGTATTTT
>few|TRBV7-2|TRBJ1-1|-
CASSPARTKNTEAFF
TGTGCCAGCAGCCCAGCAAGGACGAAGAACACTGAAGCTTTCTTT
>-|TRBV6-1|TRBJ2-1|-
CASSEHPARGGNEQFF
TGTGCCAGCAGTGAACACCCCGCGAGGGGGGGCAATGAGCAGTTCTTC
>-|TRBV15|TRBJ1-2|-
CATSAGWGYTF
TGTGCCACCAGCGCGGGTTGGGGCTACACCTTC
>-|TRBV10-3|TRBJ1-2|-
CAISESEGREGYTF
TGTGCCATCAGTGAGTCGGAGGGACGCGAGGGCTACACCTTC
>-|TRBV6-1|TRBJ2-5|TRBD2
CASSEALGVAGGHQETQYF
TGTGCCAGCAGTGAAGCCCTCGGGGTAGCGGGGGGGCACCAAGAGACCCAGTACTTC
>-|TRBV6-4|TRBJ2-3|TRBD2
CASSLESGGAADTQYF
TGTGCCAGCAGTCTCGAAAGCGGGGGGGCCGCAGATACGCAGTATTTT
>-|TRBV19|TRBJ1-2|-
CASSWAVYGYTF
TGTGCCAGTAGCTGGGCTGTCTATGGCTACACCTTC
>-|TRBV5-1|TRBJ1-1|TRBD1
CASSLKGGMNTEAFF
TGCGCCAGCAGCTTGAAAGGGGGCATGAACACTGAAGCTTTCTTT
>-|TRBV13|TRBJ2-3|TRBD2
CASSPRIGGASTDTQYF
TGTGCCAGCAGCCCACGTATCGGGGGGGCCAGTACAGATACGCAGTATTTT
>-|TRBV29-1|TRBJ2-7|-
CSATDYEQYF
TGCAGCGCCACGGATTACGAGCAGTACTTC
>-|TRBV5-4|TRBJ2-1|-
CASSNDRRNEQFF
TGTGCCAGCAGCAACGACAGGCGCAATGAGCAGTTCTTC
>-|TRBV14|TRBJ1-1|-
CASSRGLQVKAFF
TGTGCCAGCAGCCGAGGATTACAGGTTAAAGCTTTCTTT
>-|TRBV6-1|TRBJ1-3|-
CASSEQISGNTIYF
TGTGCCAGCAGTGAACAGATCTCTGGAAACACCATATATTTT
>-|TRBV2|TRBJ2-1|-
CASSPLPGAINEQFF
TGTGCCAGCAGTCCACTACCGGGGGCCATCAATGAGCAGTTCTTC
>-|TRBV15|TRBJ1-2|-
CATSREGLANYGYTF
TGTGCCACCAGCAGAGAAGGTCTAGCTAACTATGGCTACACCTTC
>-|TRBV2|TRBJ1-1|-
CASRENTEAFF
TGTGCCAGCAGGGAGAACACTGAAGCTTTCTTT
>-|TRBV29-1|TRBJ1-1|-
CSVEELGRNTEAFF
TGCAGCGTTGAAGAATTAGGAAGGAACACTGAAGCTTTCTTT
>-|TRBV7-9|TRBJ1-2|-
CASSLGHGGYTF
TGTGCCAGCAGCTTAGGCCATGGGGGCTACACCTTC
>-|TRBV11-2|TRBJ2-3|-
CASSRLLGSTDTQYF
TGTGCCAGCAGCCGCCTGTTAGGGAGCACAGATACGCAGTATTTT
>few|TRBV11-3|TRBJ2-3|-
CASSLEWGSPTDTQYF
TGTGCCAGCAGCTTAGAATGGGGATCGCCTACAGATACGCAGTATTTT
>-|TRBV2|TRBJ1-5|-
CASSDGGPNQPQHF
TGTGCCAGCAGTGACGGTGGCCCTAATCAGCCCCAGCATTTT
>-|TRBV2|TRBJ2-5|TRBD2
CASSVGLAGGTWETQYF
TGTGCCAGCAGTGTAGGGCTAGCGGGGGGTACGTGGGAGACCCAGTACTTC
>few|TRBV4-2|TRBJ2-5|-
CASSQDLLETQYF
TGTGCCAGCAGCCAAGACCTGTTGGAGACCCAGTACTTC
>few|TRBV27|TRBJ2-2|-
CASSARDNGELFF
TGTGCCAGCAGTGCCAGGGATAACGGGGAGCTGTTTTTT
>-|TRBV10-1|TRBJ2-7|-
CASSLDTNSYEQYF
TGCGCCAGCAGCCTCGACACCAACTCCTACGAGCAGTACTTC
>-|TRBV29-1|TRBJ2-4|TRBD2
CSVGISGGIQYF
TGCAGCGTCGGGATCAGCGGGGGCATTCAGTACTTC